These 13 T cell receptor beta chains were all obtained from the same sample, sequenced in a study of shared clonotypes between healthy human individuals. The protocol was immunoSEQ multiplex PCR, while the TCRdb copy is restricted to in-frame clones and leaves out a portion. The repertoire holds around 200,000 clones, with 90% to 95% as singletons. Sequenced: naive CD4+ T cells sorted from blood. The subset is: CD45RA+ positively selected. These receptors all come from a woman aged 25 to 39 in good health.

CDR3 sequence: CASSPLGTGGSGYEQYF. The CDR3 bases are TGTGCCAGCTCACCCCTGGGGACAGGGGGTTCTGGGTACGAGCAGTACTTC. The chain links TRBV18 to TRBJ2-7; 11 bases match TRBD1. Looked up from germline, CDR1 is KGHSH and CDR2 is LQKENI. Germline trimming cut 3 bases from V and 4 bases from J; bases unmatched to any gene: 11. This CDR3 is 17 amino acids long.

The J gene is TRBJ1-3, the V gene TRBV4-1, with a possible D match to TRBD1 (5 bases). Germline V lookup: CDR1 MGHRA, CDR2 YSYEKL. V lost 4 bases and J lost 2, with 18 bases in between. The CDR3 runs to 17 residues. Here the CDR3 reads CASSLARGGRAGNTIYF. The CDR3 region has the DNA TGCGCCAGCAGCCTAGCCCGTGGGGGACGGGCTGGAAACACCATATATTTT.

The genes are TRBV11-2 and TRBJ1-5; 8 positions agree with TRBD1. The germline gives CDR1 SGHAT, CDR2 FQNNGV. J was trimmed by 7 bases and V by 1 base; bases with no gene match: 3. The CDR3 length is 14 residues. Written as DNA, the CDR3 is TGTGCCAGCAGCTTAGGACAGGGGAGGCAGCCCCAGCATTTT. Residues: CASSLGQGRQPQHF.

The V and J genes are TRBV18 and TRBJ2-3, with 7 positions matching TRBD1. Germline lookup yields CDR1 KGHSH and CDR2 LQKENI. The CDR3 covers 16 residues. V was pared by 3 bases and J by 4 bases, with 10 bases of the junction left unmatched. The CDR3 loop is CASSPPGQSSPDTQYF. In DNA form, the CDR3 reads TGTGCCAGCTCACCTCCGGGACAGAGCAGCCCAGATACGCAGTATTTT.

This chain joins TRBV19 and TRBJ2-5; D assignment may be TRBD1 or TRBD2 (6 bases each). The CDR3 covers 14 residues. Trimming left V 7 bases short and J 4 bases short, with 16 bases between. Germline-derived CDR1 and CDR2 are LNHDA and SQIVND (reference sequence). Here the CDR3 reads CASIVAEGGETQYF. The CDR3, as DNA: TGTGCCAGTATCGTAGCCGAGGGGGGAGAGACCCAGTACTTC.

This chain connects TRBV18 to TRBJ1-3; D remains ambiguous. The CDR3 extends over 15 amino acids. V was cut by 3 bases and J by 0 bases, with 9 bases left in between. CDR1 is KGHSH and CDR2 is LQKENI in the germline V gene. The DNA for the CDR3 is TGTGCCAGCTCACCTATGGAAAGCTCTGGAAACACCATATATTTT. This translates into CASSPMESSGNTIYF.

This chain joins TRBV6-6 and TRBJ2-7; D is possibly TRBD1 or TRBD2 (5 bases each). Germline loops: CDR1 MNHNY, CDR2 SVGAGI (reference sequence). The CDR3 is made up of 16 amino acids. V dropped 6 bases and J dropped 0 bases, with 18 bases sitting between them. CDR3 region: CASSPPRGASSYEQYF. The CDR3 DNA is TGTGCCAGCAGCCCCCCGCGAGGGGCTAGCTCCTACGAGCAGTACTTC.

V is TRBV19 and J is TRBJ1-2; D perhaps matches TRBD1 (6 bases). Looked up from germline, CDR1 is LNHDA and CDR2 is SQIVND (reference sequence). The germline V and J ends were trimmed by 4 bases and 3 bases, with 9 bases remaining between them. The CDR3 covers 13 residues. The CDR3 spells CASSRQDDYGYTF. The CDR3 nucleotides are TGTGCCAGTAGTAGACAGGATGACTATGGCTACACCTTC.

The V gene is TRBV5-6, the J gene TRBJ2-1, with D unclear. The germline gives CDR1 SGHDT, CDR2 YYEEEE. V lost 1 base, J lost 10 bases, and 6 bases lay in between. This CDR3 comprises 11 residues. The CDR3 DNA follows: TGTGCCAGCAGCTTGAGTAGAGAGCAGTTCTTC. It codes for CASSLSREQFF. The full variable domain, with the rest looked up from reference TRBV5-6 and TRBJ2-1, is DAGVTQSPTHLIKTRGQQVTLRCSPKSGHDTVSWYQQALGQGPQFIFQYYEEEERQRGNFPDRFSGHQFPNYSSELNVNALLLGDSALYLCASSLSREQFFGPGTRLTVL.

This chain links TRBV7-2 with TRBJ2-7; no clear D. CDR3 length equals 13 residues. V lost 7 bases and J 1 base, leaving 11 bases between the germline ends. The V gene's germline CDR1 is SGHTA and CDR2 FQGNSA. CDR3 loop: CASTLYQSYEQYF. In DNA, the CDR3 is TGTGCCAGCACCCTTTATCAGTCCTACGAGCAGTACTTC.

This chain connects TRBV29-1 to TRBJ2-7; either TRBD1 or TRBD2 may fit D (6 bases each). The CDR3 contains 14 residues. The germline V gene has CDR1 SQVTM and CDR2 ANQGSEA. V lost 3 bases and J lost 2, with 14 bases in between. The CDR3 nucleotides are TGCAGCGTTGAGGTTCGGGGGACACCCTACGAGCAGTACTTC. This codes for CSVEVRGTPYEQYF.

The rearrangement links TRBV25-1 to TRBJ2-5; weak D call: TRBD2 (6 bases). The DNA end lines up better with TRBJ2-7; the J call may be wrong. This CDR3 contains 15 residues. The germline V gene has CDR1 MGHDK and CDR2 SYGVNS. As DNA, the CDR3 is TGTGCCAGCAGTGAATTTGGGACTGGATCCTACGAGCAGTACTTC. Translated: CASSEFGTGSYEQYF.

The DNA of the CDR3 is TGCAGCGTTGCTCGGGAAAGGGCCTCCTACGAGCAGTACTTC. Residues: CSVARERASYEQYF. The J gene is TRBJ2-7, the V gene TRBV29-1, with D possibly being TRBD2 (5 bases). CDR3 length: 14 amino acids. V shed 4 bases and J shed 0 bases, with 13 bases lying between them. Germline CDR1 is SQVTM and CDR2 is ANQGSEA.